The 21 T cell receptor beta chains presented below share a single source sample, sequenced in a study of glioma-infiltrating T cells after dendritic cell vaccination. Profiled with immunoSEQ multiplex PCR; TCRdb holds only in-frame clones, not every one. This sample has 55,000 to 75,000 clones, with around 85% found just once. Time point denoted: after dendritic cell vaccination, including at tumor progression/relapse. The source was blood, collected after dendritic cell vaccination. These receptors were obtained from a human donor with glioblastoma.

This sequence joins TRBV7-2 and TRBJ1-3; maybe TRBD1 (5 bases). Trimming pared 5 bases from V and 2 bases from J, leaving 16 bases between. The CDR3 has 16 residues. CDR1 and CDR2 (germline): SGHTA, FQGNSA. In nucleotides, the CDR3 is TGTGCCAGCAGCGTAGGACAACCATACACTGGAAACACCATATATTTT. It encodes CASSVGQPYTGNTIYF.

The gene calls are TRBV7-2 and TRBJ1-3, with a weak D call TRBD1 (5 bases). The CDR3 loop spans 15 amino acids. V dropped 3 bases and J dropped 4 bases, with 13 bases sitting between them. Germline values: CDR1 SGHTA, CDR2 FQGNSA. CDR3 coding DNA: TGTGCCAGCAGCTTCGAACCAGGGTCCGGAAACACCATATATTTT. It translates to CASSFEPGSGNTIYF.

The rearrangement links TRBV5-1 to TRBJ1-1; TRBD1 matches at 8 bases. The CDR3 is 13 residues long. CDR1 SGHRS and CDR2 YFSETQ come from the germline V gene. With 0 bases clipped from V and 11 bases from J, the junction kept 6 bases outside the gene matches. CDR3 protein: CASSLESQGAAFF. The DNA for the CDR3 is TGCGCCAGCAGCTTGGAGAGTCAGGGGGCCGCTTTCTTT.

The chain recombines TRBV11-2 with TRBJ2-3; TRBD2 aligns across 10 bases. Germline CDR1 SGHAT, CDR2 FQNNGV. Trimming removed 5 bases from V and 1 base from J; junction bases left unmatched: 12. This CDR3 region has 18 residues. The CDR3 DNA sequence: TGTGCCAGCAGCCGCCTGCTCTCGAGCGGGGGGGGCACAGATACGCAGTATTTT. Protein sequence: CASSRLLSSGGGTDTQYF.

The chain uses TRBV19 and TRBJ1-3; possible D gene TRBD1, 6 bases. The CDR3 length is 13 residues. Deletions cut 9 bases from V and 6 bases from J, with 15 bases between. Germline V CDR1 and CDR2: LNHDA, SQIVND (reference sequence). This CDR3 reads CASAAQGLNTIYF. DNA for the CDR3: TGTGCCAGCGCCGCCCAGGGGTTAAACACCATATATTTT.

This chain connects TRBV7-6 to TRBJ2-1, with 8 bases identical to TRBD2. Per the germline V gene, CDR1 is SGHVS and CDR2 is FNYEAQ. Trimming at V came to 7 bases and at J to 2 bases, leaving 7 bases not matched to a gene. The CDR3 is 15 residues long. The CDR3 spells CASTQTAGAYNEQFF. Here the CDR3 DNA reads TGTGCCAGCACCCAGACAGCGGGGGCCTACAATGAGCAGTTCTTC.

The gene calls are TRBV7-9 and TRBJ2-1; D may be TRBD1 (7 bases). The V end lost 1 base, the J end lost 7 bases, and 11 bases lay between the germline ends. Germline CDR1 and CDR2: SEHNR and FQNEAQ (reference sequence). The CDR3 covers 14 residues. DNA for the CDR3: TGTGCCAGCAGCTTAGAAGCAGGGGGGAATGAGCAGTTCTTC. It specifies CASSLEAGGNEQFF. Using reference TRBV7-9 and TRBJ2-1 for the parts outside the CDR3, the full variable domain is DTGVSQNPRHKITKRGQNVTFRCDPISEHNRLYWYRQTLGQGPEFLTYFQNEAQLEKSRLLSDRFSAERPKGSFSTLEIQRTEQGDSAMYLCASSLEAGGNEQFFGPGTRLTVL.

The chain employs TRBV5-1 and TRBJ2-2, with a possible D match to TRBD2 (7 bases). Trimming pared 1 base from V and 5 bases from J, leaving 15 bases between. This CDR3 spans 16 amino acids. Germline values: CDR1 SGHRS, CDR2 YFSETQ. CDR3 in DNA: TGCGCCAGCAGCTTGTTCGGGGGGCTTGGGACCGGGGAGCTGTTTTTT. It specifies CASSLFGGLGTGELFF.

V is TRBV30 and J is TRBJ2-7; a weak D match, TRBD2 (5 bases). The CDR3 spans 15 residues. V was clipped by 2 bases and J by 4 bases, with 18 bases between them. Germline V gene lookup returns CDR1 GTSNPN and CDR2 SVGIG (reference sequence). In DNA form, the CDR3 reads TGTGCCTGGAGTCCATCACAGTGGCAGCGGTACGAGCAGTACTTC. Protein product: CAWSPSQWQRYEQYF. Drawing the rest from reference TRBV30 and TRBJ2-7, the complete variable domain is SQTIHQWPATLVQPVGSPLSLECTVEGTSNPNLYWYRQAAGRGLQLLFYSVGIGQISSEVPQNLSASRPQDRQFILSSKKLLLSDSGFYLCAWSPSQWQRYEQYFGPGTRLTVT.

The chain couples TRBV5-1 to TRBJ2-3, with 10 bases matching TRBD2. Germline V CDR1 and CDR2: SGHRS, YFSETQ. The CDR3 consists of 15 residues. V was pared by 0 bases and J by 5 bases, with 3 bases of the junction left unmatched. This CDR3 reads CASSLGSSGGDTQYF. The CDR3 region has the DNA TGCGCCAGCAGCTTGGGGTCTAGCGGGGGAGATACGCAGTATTTT.

The chain employs TRBV7-2 and TRBJ2-7; 9 bases map to TRBD2. Germline values: CDR1 SGHTA, CDR2 FQGNSA. The CDR3 extends over 14 amino acids. V gave up 5 bases and J gave up 3 bases; unmatched junction bases: 5. The CDR3 region has the DNA TGTGCCAGCAGCCTATTGCGGGGGGGCTACGAGCAGTACTTC. This sequence encodes CASSLLRGGYEQYF. Combining the CDR3 with reference TRBV7-2 and TRBJ2-7 gives the whole variable domain GAGVSQSPSNKVTEKGKDVELRCDPISGHTALYWYRQSLGQGLEFLIYFQGNSAPDKSGLPSDRFSAERTGGSVSTLTIQRTQQEDSAVYLCASSLLRGGYEQYFGPGTRLTVT.

The chain is built from TRBV4-3 and TRBJ1-1; 8 nucleotides match TRBD1. The CDR3 is 18 residues long. J gave up 2 bases and V 1 base, and 12 bases lay outside the gene matches. The V gene's germline CDR1 is LGHNA and CDR2 YSLEER. The CDR3 nucleotides are TGCGCCAGCAGCCAAGCACAAATGAGGGGGACAGGAAACACTGAAGCTTTCTTT. Its protein product is CASSQAQMRGTGNTEAFF.

This sequence joins TRBV4-1 and TRBJ1-1; TRBD1 matches at 9 bases. Germline CDR1 reads MGHRA; CDR2 reads YSYEKL. The CDR3 is made up of 16 amino acids. V dropped 4 bases and J dropped 0; count of bases not matched to a gene: 6. CDR3 DNA: TGCGCCAGCAGCCCTGGACAGGGGCTTATGAACACTGAAGCTTTCTTT. It codes for CASSPGQGLMNTEAFF.

V and J are TRBV11-2 and TRBJ1-1; TRBD1 aligns across 7 bases. This CDR3 is 17 amino acids long. The germline gives CDR1 SGHAT, CDR2 FQNNGV. Unmatched junction bases numbered 11, after V lost 4 bases and J lost 0 bases. CDR3 region: CASSSIQGVILNTEAFF. The DNA for the CDR3 is TGTGCCAGCAGCTCTATTCAGGGGGTTATCCTGAACACTGAAGCTTTCTTT.

The chain links TRBV19 to TRBJ2-5; TRBD2 might be the D (7 bases). The J call may be mistaken, given a closer DNA end match to TRBJ2-7. Looked up from germline, CDR1 is LNHDA and CDR2 is SQIVND (reference sequence). CDR3 length equals 15 residues. CDR3 region: CASSPRGGASYEQYF. The CDR3 DNA follows: TGTGCCAGTAGCCCCCGTGGGGGGGCATCCTACGAGCAGTACTTC.

In DNA, the CDR3 is TGTGCCAGTAGTAAACAGGGAGCTAACTATGGCTACACCTTC. It specifies CASSKQGANYGYTF. The gene calls are TRBV19 and TRBJ1-2; a weak D match, TRBD1 (6 bases). The CDR3 loop spans 14 amino acids. CDR1 and CDR2 (germline): LNHDA, SQIVND (reference sequence). V was pared by 4 bases and J by 0 bases, with 9 bases between.

J is TRBJ1-6 and V is TRBV7-9; D remains ambiguous. This CDR3 has 14 amino acids. Germline lookup yields CDR1 SEHNR and CDR2 FQNEAQ (reference sequence). V was pared by 4 bases and J by 7 bases, with 11 bases between. CDR3 sequence: CASSYATGNSPLHF. CDR3 in DNA: TGTGCCAGCAGCTACGCCACGGGGAATTCACCCCTCCACTTT.

This chain joins TRBV7-2 and TRBJ2-2, with 8 positions matching TRBD1. Looked up from germline, CDR1 is SGHTA and CDR2 is FQGNSA. This CDR3 comprises 17 residues. J lost 0 bases, V lost 2 bases, and 5 bases had no gene match. CDR3 DNA sequence: TGTGCCAGCAGCTTAAGGACAGGGAAAGCGAACACCGGGGAGCTGTTTTTT. This translates into CASSLRTGKANTGELFF.

This clone appeared a single time. The chain uses TRBV18 and TRBJ2-2; 9 bases match TRBD1. This CDR3 is 15 amino acids long. CDR1 KGHSH and CDR2 LQKENI come from the germline V gene. The trim removed 1 base at V and 6 bases at J, leaving 3 bases unmatched. In nucleotides, the CDR3 is TGTGCCAGCTCACCACTGGACAGGGGACCCGGGGAGCTGTTTTTT. Translated: CASSPLDRGPGELFF.

This clone appeared a single time. This CDR3 is CASSIAGTVNTEAFF. CDR3 coding DNA: TGTGCCAGCAGTATAGCCGGGACAGTGAACACTGAAGCTTTCTTT. This chain uses TRBV2 with TRBJ1-1, with TRBD1 matching 7 bases. The CDR3 has 15 residues. In germline, CDR1 is SNHLY, CDR2 FYNNEI. The ends lost 5 bases at V and 0 bases at J; junction bases unmatched: 6.

V gene TRBV5-4 combines with J gene TRBJ2-1; no clear D gene. V lost 7 bases and J lost 6, with 11 bases in between. In germline, CDR1 is SGHNT, CDR2 YYREEE (reference sequence). This CDR3 is 12 amino acids long. Written as DNA, the CDR3 is TGTGCCAGCGGTTATAGATCCAATGAGCAGTTCTTC. Its translation: CASGYRSNEQFF. The variable domain in full, completed from reference TRBV5-4 and TRBJ2-1, reads ETGVTQSPTHLIKTRGQQVTLRCSSQSGHNTVSWYQQALGQGPQFIFQYYREEENGRGNFPPRFSGLQFPNYSSELNVNALELDDSALYLCASGYRSNEQFFGPGTRLTVL.